These 17 T cell receptor beta chains were all obtained from the same sample, sequenced in a study of human T cells and chemical hapten exposure. Time point denoted: patch test 1, 2 weeks after DPC sensitization. Treatment specified: therapeutic diphenylcyclopropenone sensitization with weekly scalp DPC. TCRdb independently ran MiXCR on the RACE reads; one entry per CDR3 protein. The sample lists approximately 350,000 distinct CDR3 sequences; 6% to 8.5% were seen once. Sequenced material: whole blood, taken in connection with sensitization to the hapten diphenylcyclopropenone (DPC). These receptors all come from a woman between 18 and 29 years old with alopecia areata. Some clones in this sample may be carry-over from other donors' samples.

This clonotype was recorded a few times. CDR3 bases: TGCGCCAGCAGCCCAGAGACTAGCGGGGGGGCGGAGGGGCAAGAGACCCAGTACTTC. It yields the protein CASSPETSGGAEGQETQYF. This chain connects TRBV4-3 to TRBJ2-5, with 14 bases that match TRBD2. The CDR3 is 19 residues long. The germline V gene encodes CDR1 LGHNA and CDR2 YSLEER. After removal of 4 bases from V and 2 bases from J, the junction contained 12 bases not matched to a gene.

This clonotype occurred a few times. The genes are TRBV21-1 and TRBJ1-1; TRBD1 reflects the table's D call only, with no check against the DNA. TRBV21-1 has pseudogene status. The CDR3 spans 15 residues. This chain's CDR3 is CASSKGPGQGTEAFF. In DNA form, the CDR3 reads TGTGCCAGCAGCAAAGGTCCCGGACAGGGTACTGAAGCTTTCTTT.

V is TRBV7-6 and J is TRBJ1-5; TRBD1 matches at 7 bases. Germline V gives CDR1 SGHVS, CDR2 FNYEAQ. V gave up 5 bases and J gave up 7 bases; unmatched junction bases: 5. The CDR3 consists of 13 residues. The CDR3 nucleotides read TGTGCCAGCAGCCTCTCGGACAGGCAGCCCCAGCATTTT. It translates to CASSLSDRQPQHF.

The genes are TRBV4-2 and TRBJ1-3; D might be TRBD1 (6 bases). V was trimmed by 3 bases and J by 3 bases, leaving 27 bases between them. Germline CDR1 LGHNA, CDR2 YNFKEQ. CDR3 size: 20 residues. The CDR3 DNA is TGTGCCAGCAGCCATCCTGTGGGGGGGCACTCGTATTCCGGTGGAAACACCATATATTTT. Translation gives CASSHPVGGHSYSGGNTIYF.

The sample holds a few counts of this clonotype. The CDR3: CSATHRVYDSPLHF. In DNA, the CDR3 is TGCAGTGCAACACACAGGGTTTATGATTCACCCCTCCACTTT. This rearrangement joins TRBV20-1 to TRBJ1-6; possibly TRBD1 for D (6 bases). The CDR3 loop spans 14 amino acids. Trimming cost V 6 bases and J 8 bases, with 17 bases left between them. From germline, CDR1 is DFQATT and CDR2 SNEGSKA (reference sequence).

V and J are TRBV6-5 and TRBJ2-1, with 8 bases aligning to TRBD2. In germline, CDR1 is MNHEY, CDR2 SVGAGI. The length of the CDR3 is 17 residues. V shed 6 bases and J 6 bases; nucleotides not matched to a gene: 16. CDR3 region: CASRPVLSGLVSNEQFF. The DNA for the CDR3 is TGTGCCAGCAGGCCCGTTTTGTCGGGACTAGTCTCCAATGAGCAGTTCTTC.

This clonotype was counted many times. J is TRBJ2-1 and V is TRBV4-2; D not certain. The CDR3 sequence is 11 residues long. V lost 1 base to trimming and J lost 9 bases, with 4 bases between them. Germline V gene lookup returns CDR1 LGHNA and CDR2 YNFKEQ. The CDR3 protein is CASSQGTEQFF. CDR3 DNA sequence: TGTGCCAGCAGCCAAGGTACTGAGCAGTTCTTC.

The DNA of the CDR3 is TGTGCCATCAGTGATCTAGCCGTTGAGGACACCGGGGAGCTGTTTTTT. As protein: CAISDLAVEDTGELFF. The chain recombines TRBV10-3 with TRBJ2-2; D is possibly TRBD2 (5 bases). The V gene's germline CDR1 is ENHRY and CDR2 SYGVKD. V lost 3 bases and J 3 bases, leaving 14 bases between the germline ends. The CDR3 covers 16 residues.

This clonotype was counted only a few times. The chain employs TRBV7-9 and TRBJ2-3, with 7 positions matching TRBD1. Germline V gene sequence: CDR1 SEHNR, CDR2 FQNEAQ (reference sequence). The CDR3 spans 13 residues. J lost 0 bases, V lost 7 bases, and 1 base had no gene match. This chain's CDR3 is CASTGQSTDTQYF. The CDR3 coding sequence is TGTGCCAGCACGGGACAGAGCACAGATACGCAGTATTTT.

This chain joins TRBV5-1 and TRBJ1-4; D not resolved. Germline assignment: CDR1 SGHRS and CDR2 YFSETQ. V lost 5 bases, J lost 14 bases, and 13 bases lay in between. The CDR3 length is 11 residues. The CDR3 here is CASSSGERLFF. The CDR3 DNA reads TGCGCCAGCAGTTCAGGAGAAAGGCTGTTTTTT.

This clonotype was counted a few times. V usage is TRBV20-1 and J usage is TRBJ1-1; no definite D call. The germline V and J ends were trimmed by 1 base and 0 bases, with 9 bases remaining between them. The CDR3 consists of 14 residues. Germline-derived CDR1 and CDR2 are DFQATT and SNEGSKA (reference sequence). The CDR3 region has the DNA TGCAGTGCTAGAGGTGCGCATATGAACACTGAAGCTTTCTTT. Protein: CSARGAHMNTEAFF.

The V call is TRBV10-3, the J call TRBJ1-5; 7 bases match TRBD1. The germline gives CDR1 ENHRY, CDR2 SYGVKD. Unmatched junction bases numbered 10, after V lost 8 bases and J lost 3 bases. The CDR3 loop spans 15 amino acids. CDR3 protein: CAIGTGTDINQPQHF. As DNA, the CDR3 is TGTGCCATCGGCACCGGGACAGACATCAATCAGCCCCAGCATTTT.

This rearrangement joins TRBV5-6 to TRBJ1-1; D unclear. Germline V gene lookup returns CDR1 SGHDT and CDR2 YYEEEE. CDR3 size: 15 residues. V dropped 0 bases and J dropped 0 bases, with 9 bases sitting between them. The CDR3 DNA is TGTGCCAGCAGCTTGGGCAAGTTCGTGAACACTGAAGCTTTCTTT. Translating it yields CASSLGKFVNTEAFF.

This clonotype was seen many times. The chain recombines TRBV18 with TRBJ1-2; D is ambiguous. CDR1 is KGHSH and CDR2 is LQKENI in the germline V gene. V dropped 4 bases and J dropped 1 base, with 10 bases sitting between them. The CDR3 spans 14 residues. In DNA form, the CDR3 reads TGTGCCAGCTCACAGGGTAACGGTAACTATGGCTACACCTTC. This codes for CASSQGNGNYGYTF.

The chain combines TRBV6-5 with TRBJ2-2; 9 bases align to TRBD1. Germline lookup yields CDR1 MNHEY and CDR2 SVGAGI. The CDR3 contains 17 residues. Losses at the gene ends were 0 bases for V and 5 bases for J; bases not matched to a gene: 7. CDR3 protein: CASSYSKPGQGTGELFF. Written as DNA, the CDR3 is TGTGCCAGCAGTTACTCGAAACCGGGACAGGGAACCGGGGAGCTGTTTTTT.

This clonotype was counted only a few times. The CDR3 here is CASSLEPAQETQYF. The CDR3 region has the DNA TGCGCCAGCAGCTTGGAGCCAGCGCAAGAGACCCAGTACTTC. The gene calls are TRBV5-1 and TRBJ2-5; the D is unclear. The germline V gene encodes CDR1 SGHRS and CDR2 YFSETQ. This CDR3 is built from 14 residues. V lost 0 bases and J 2 bases, leaving 8 bases between the germline ends.

The chain employs TRBV5-1 and TRBJ2-3; 7 positions match TRBD2. The trim removed 4 bases at V and 2 bases at J, leaving 16 bases unmatched. The CDR3 extends over 18 amino acids. Germline V gene sequence: CDR1 SGHRS, CDR2 YFSETQ. CDR3 sequence reads: CASSPRTRGGGNTDTQYF. The CDR3 coding sequence is TGCGCCAGCAGCCCCCGTACGAGAGGCGGGGGTAACACAGATACGCAGTATTTT.